This TCR beta chain was found in a study of blood T cell repertoires in COVID-19. Only in-frame clones appear in the TCRdb table, and some are missing; sequencing was by immunoSEQ multiplex PCR. The data show around 160,000 clones, 89% seen once. The CDR3 is 16 residues long. This clonotype was sampled from a man between 60 and 70 years old with acute or convalescent COVID-19. The chain joins TRBV21-1 to TRBJ2-2; whether TRBD1, the table's D call, matches the DNA was not checked. TRBV21-1 is a pseudogene segment. The specimen sequenced was peripheral blood. The CDR3 loop is CASRVDREQGTGELFF. The CDR3 nucleotides are TGTGCCAGCAGAGTGGACAGGGAGCAGGGCACCGGGGAGCTGTTTTTT.